The 21 T cell receptor beta chains presented below share a single source sample, sequenced in a study of T cells in localized non-small cell lung cancer. TCRdb keeps only in-frame clones here, not all; method: immunoSEQ multiplex PCR. The repertoire holds tens of thousands of clones, with approximately 84% as singletons. The sequenced sample was peripheral blood, obtained before any cancer treatment. The source is a female donor at least 60 years old with stage I lung adenocarcinoma.

The chain combines TRBV10-1 with TRBJ2-3; 11 nucleotides agree with TRBD2. V dropped 8 bases and J dropped 0; count of bases not matched to a gene: 13. The V gene's germline CDR1 is WNHNN and CDR2 SYGVQD (reference sequence). The CDR3 length is 18 residues. The DNA of the CDR3 is TGCGCCAGCCAGTTACCGACTAGCGGGGCTCATAGCACAGATACGCAGTATTTT. It codes for CASQLPTSGAHSTDTQYF.

This clone was seen just once. CDR3: CASSQTSGSRPYNEQFF. In DNA form, the CDR3 reads TGCGCCAGCAGCCAAACTAGCGGGAGTAGGCCCTACAATGAGCAGTTCTTC. The gene calls are TRBV4-1 and TRBJ2-1; 11 nucleotides agree with TRBD2. Germline CDR1 reads MGHRA; CDR2 reads YSYEKL. There are 17 residues in the CDR3. Unmatched junction bases numbered 5, after V lost 2 bases and J lost 2 bases.

This clone appeared a single time. The rearrangement joins TRBV11-3 to TRBJ2-2; 8 bases align to TRBD1. The V gene's germline CDR1 is SGHNT and CDR2 YENEEA. The CDR3 covers 14 residues. The ends lost 4 bases at V and 3 bases at J; junction bases unmatched: 1. In DNA form, the CDR3 reads TGTGCCAGCAGCTCACAGGGGGACACCGGGGAGCTGTTTTTT. Translating gives CASSSQGDTGELFF.

In its sample, this clone was seen a few times. The rearrangement joins TRBV11-2 to TRBJ2-7; 9 nucleotides line up with TRBD1. Trimming cost V 5 bases and J 3 bases; bases outside gene matches: 11. The CDR3 loop spans 16 amino acids. Germline V gene sequence: CDR1 SGHAT, CDR2 FQNNGV. The CDR3 region is CASSPLNRQGVYEQYF. The CDR3 coding sequence is TGTGCCAGCAGCCCTTTAAATCGACAGGGGGTCTACGAGCAGTACTTC.

This rearrangement joins TRBV7-8 to TRBJ2-3; no clear D gene. CDR1 is SGHVS and CDR2 is FQNEAQ in the germline V gene. The length of the CDR3 is 12 residues. Trimming pared 8 bases from V and 1 base from J, leaving 7 bases between. CDR3 residues: CASGRGTDTQYF. CDR3 sequence (DNA): TGTGCCAGCGGACGCGGCACAGATACGCAGTATTTT.

The chain combines TRBV5-6 with TRBJ1-1; D not certain. This CDR3 has 12 residues. V lost 4 bases, J lost 7 bases, and 11 bases lay in between. From germline, CDR1 is SGHDT and CDR2 YYEEEE. The CDR3 loop is CASSLWRNEAFF. Here the CDR3 DNA reads TGTGCCAGCAGCCTGTGGCGAAATGAAGCTTTCTTT.

This chain uses TRBV7-2 with TRBJ2-7, with a possible D match to TRBD2 (7 bases). The CDR3 consists of 15 residues. The ends were cut back, 0 bases at V and 0 bases at J, with 9 bases in the middle. The germline CDR1 and CDR2 sequences are SGHTA and FQGNSA. CDR3 DNA: TGTGCCAGCAGCTTAGCCGGGGGGCTCTCCTACGAGCAGTACTTC. This gives the protein CASSLAGGLSYEQYF.

The J gene is TRBJ2-3, the V gene TRBV14; 8 nucleotides line up with TRBD2. Per the germline V gene, CDR1 is SGHDN and CDR2 is FVKESK. V shed 10 bases and J 4 bases; nucleotides not matched to a gene: 13. The CDR3 is 15 amino acids. The CDR3 DNA sequence: TGTGCCACCAGTTATTTAGCGGGATTAGCAGATACGCAGTATTTT. It translates to CATSYLAGLADTQYF.

The rearrangement links TRBV2 to TRBJ1-1; D not certain. V gave up 3 bases and J gave up 1 base, with 12 bases separating them. The CDR3 is 15 residues long. The germline V gene has CDR1 SNHLY and CDR2 FYNNEI. As DNA, the CDR3 is TGTGCCAGCAGTGATAGGACGCCCCCGAACACTGAAGCTTTCTTT. This sequence encodes CASSDRTPPNTEAFF.

This chain links TRBV14 with TRBJ1-2, with a tentative D call TRBD1 (5 bases). The CDR3 contains 14 residues. Looked up from germline, CDR1 is SGHDN and CDR2 is FVKESK. V was trimmed by 5 bases and J by 5 bases, leaving 15 bases between them. In DNA, the CDR3 is TGTGCCAGCAGCGGCCGGGACGCAATTTATGGCTACACCTTC. This encodes CASSGRDAIYGYTF.

This CDR3 reads CASSLNLAGIGYSNEQFF. In DNA form, the CDR3 reads TGCGCCAGCAGCTTGAATCTCGCCGGCATTGGGTATTCTAACGAGCAGTTCTTC. This chain connects TRBV5-1 to TRBJ2-1; D not certain. There are 18 residues in the CDR3. V lost 1 base to trimming and J lost 10 bases, with 27 bases between them. Germline values: CDR1 SGHRS, CDR2 YFSETQ. The whole variable domain, remainder taken from reference TRBV5-1 and TRBJ2-1, is KAGVTQTPRYLIKTRGQQVTLSCSPISGHRSVSWYQQTPGQGLQFLFEYFSETQRNKGNFPGRFSGRQFSNSRSEMNVSTLELGDSALYLCASSLNLAGIGYSNEQFFGPGTRLTVL.

V is TRBV15 and J is TRBJ1-5, with TRBD1 matching over 9 bases. V was clipped by 4 bases and J by 3 bases; unmatched bases: 10. Germline V gives CDR1 LNHNV, CDR2 YYDKDF (reference sequence). CDR3 length equals 17 residues. The CDR3 DNA follows: TGTGCCACCAGCACAGAACGACAGGGGGTCTTCAATCAGCCCCAGCATTTT. It is translated as CATSTERQGVFNQPQHF. The full variable domain, with the rest looked up from reference TRBV15 and TRBJ1-5, is DAMVIQNPRYQVTQFGKPVTLSCSQTLNHNVMYWYQQKSSQAPKLLFHYYDKDFNNEADTPDNFQSRRPNTSFCFLDIRSPGLGDTAMYLCATSTERQGVFNQPQHFGDGTRLSIL.

This clone was detected only once. This chain links TRBV10-3 with TRBJ2-3, with D possibly being TRBD1 or TRBD2 (5 bases each). The CDR3 spans 15 residues. The V and J ends lost 2 bases and 0 bases respectively, with 9 bases between them. Germline CDR1 reads ENHRY; CDR2 reads SYGVKD. The CDR3 DNA reads TGTGCCATCAGTGAGGGGGGACCAAGCACAGATACGCAGTATTTT. Protein: CAISEGGPSTDTQYF.

The rearrangement links TRBV16 to TRBJ2-7, with D maybe TRBD2 (6 bases). Trimming removed 0 bases at V and 6 bases at J, with 12 bases between. The CDR3 spans 14 residues. The germline V gene has CDR1 KGHSY and CDR2 FQNENV. The CDR3 nucleotides are TGTGCCAGCAGCCAATCGGGGGGATTCTCCGAGCAGTACTTC. Translated, it gives CASSQSGGFSEQYF.

V gene TRBV5-1 combines with J gene TRBJ2-3; TRBD2 aligns across 9 bases. The V segment lost 0 bases and the J segment 5 bases; nucleotides outside the gene matches: 7. The CDR3 extends over 16 amino acids. CDR1 and CDR2 from the germline V gene are SGHRS and YFSETQ. Here the CDR3 reads CASSLASGAGLDTQYF. CDR3 sequence (DNA): TGCGCCAGCAGCTTGGCTAGCGGGGCGGGTTTAGATACGCAGTATTTT.

This chain links TRBV5-1 with TRBJ2-7, with 7 bases that match TRBD2. V shed 5 bases, J shed 4 bases, and the junction held 12 bases outside the gene matches. This CDR3 has 15 amino acids. The V gene's germline CDR1 is SGHRS and CDR2 YFSETQ. CDR3 amino acids: CASRASGAWAYEQYF. CDR3 sequence (DNA): TGCGCCAGCAGGGCTAGCGGAGCGTGGGCATACGAGCAGTACTTC.

The V and J genes are TRBV7-8 and TRBJ2-1, with 9 bases aligning to TRBD1. The germline gives CDR1 SGHVS, CDR2 FQNEAQ. The trim removed 5 bases at V and 15 bases at J, leaving 11 bases unmatched. The CDR3 contains 13 residues. The CDR3 DNA follows: TGTGCCAGCAGCCTTAAACAGGGGGCAGTGGGGTTCTTC. Translating it yields CASSLKQGAVGFF.

The rearrangement uses TRBV5-4 and TRBJ2-5, with 9 positions matching TRBD2. CDR1 SGHNT and CDR2 YYREEE come from the germline V gene (reference sequence). The V and J ends lost 1 base and 3 bases, in that order; junction bases with no gene match: 4. CDR3 size: 15 residues. CDR3 in amino acids: CASSLSSGGKETQYF. CDR3 DNA sequence: TGTGCCAGCAGCTTGTCAAGCGGGGGGAAAGAGACCCAGTACTTC.

V gene TRBV7-2 combines with J gene TRBJ1-1; 7 bases are shared with TRBD1. CDR3 size: 14 residues. Germline V CDR1 and CDR2: SGHTA, FQGNSA. The CDR3 bases are TGTGCAGTTGACAGGGCGGGAAGGGGCACTGAAGCTTTCTTT. This sequence encodes CAVDRAGRGTEAFF.

V and J are TRBV5-8 and TRBJ1-2; D is possibly TRBD1 (6 bases). Germline CDR1 SGHTS, CDR2 YDEGEE. The V end lost 0 bases, the J end lost 6 bases, and 21 bases lay between the germline ends. The CDR3 totals 17 residues. CDR3 bases: TGTGCCAGCAGCTTGGCCCCGGATTGGGAGGGGGTGGATGGCTACACCTTC. Translating gives CASSLAPDWEGVDGYTF. Based on the CDR3 plus reference TRBV5-8 and TRBJ1-2, the full variable domain is EAGVTQSPTHLIKTRGQQATLRCSPISGHTSVYWYQQALGLGLQFLLWYDEGEERNRGNFPPRFSGRQFPNYSSELNVNALELEDSALYLCASSLAPDWEGVDGYTFGSGTRLTVV.

This clone has more than one count but fewer than ten. The J gene is TRBJ2-1, the V gene TRBV11-2; D is uncertain. Trimming removed 4 bases at V and 5 bases at J, with 18 bases between. This CDR3 is built from 16 residues. Germline values: CDR1 SGHAT, CDR2 FQNNGV. The CDR3 here is CASSSLTRRQNNEQFF. CDR3 bases: TGTGCCAGCAGCTCCCTGACTCGGCGACAAAACAATGAGCAGTTCTTC.